This TCR beta chain was sequenced during a study of T cell changes during pregnancy in multiple sclerosis. Germline-derived CDR1 and CDR2 are SGHNT and YENEEA. The CDR3 extends over 14 amino acids. V shed 1 base and J shed 3 bases, with 9 bases lying between them. The protocol was immunoSEQ multiplex PCR, while the TCRdb copy is restricted to in-frame clones and leaves out a portion. The sample lists under 120,000 clones, approximately 93% seen once, with approximately 3.7% in the top ten. The material was peripheral blood, obtained after pregnancy. V is TRBV11-3 and J is TRBJ2-5; possible D gene TRBD1, 5 bases. The receptor was isolated from a female donor with multiple sclerosis, enrolled in a pregnancy study. CDR3 in DNA: TGTGCCAGCAGCTTAGGTGACAGTGAAGAGACCCAGTACTTC. This sequence encodes CASSLGDSEETQYF.